This is a list of T cell receptor beta chains from one sample in a study of blood T cell repertoires in COVID-19. Assay: immunoSEQ multiplex PCR; the TCRdb copy retains only in-frame clones and omits some. The table records 130,000 to 150,000 clones, around 83% of them present only once. The sequencing sample was made of peripheral blood. The receptors shown here come from a woman aged 80 or older with acute or convalescent COVID-19. Both conserved end residues are part of each CDR3. The D gene is left open where the match is weak. Only some rows state a clone size, as once, few, many or a class for expanded clones.

d_gene | j_gene | abundance | v_gene | CDR3nt | CDR3aa
TRBD1 | TRBJ1-2 | few | TRBV7-8 | TGTGCCAGCAGCTGGTCAATGGGACAGTATGGCTACACCTTC | CASSWSMGQYGYTF
TRBD1 | TRBJ1-1 | . | TRBV10-3 | TGTGCCATCAGTGACTCACCCGGGACAGGGGAGAGGGCGAACACTGAAGCTTTCTTT | CAISDSPGTGERANTEAFF
. | TRBJ1-1 | few | TRBV3-1/TRBV3-2 | TGTGCCAGCAGCCGAACAAATACTGAAGCTTTCTTT | CASSRTNTEAFF
TRBD1 | TRBJ1-6 | . | TRBV2 | TGTGCCAATCAGGGGGCGCGAAATTCACCCCTCCACTTT | CANQGARNSPLHF
. | TRBJ2-2 | . | TRBV27 | TGTGCCAGCTCATCAGGGCAGGCTAACACCGGGGAGCTGTTTTTT | CASSSGQANTGELFF
. | TRBJ2-1 | . | TRBV4-3 | TGCGCCAGCAGCCAAGGGAGGGATGAGCAGTTCTTC | CASSQGRDEQFF
TRBD2 | TRBJ2-5 | . | TRBV11-2 | TGTGCCAGCCATTCGGGGGGGGAGACCCAGTACTTC | CASHSGGETQYF
. | TRBJ2-3 | . | TRBV7-8 | TGTGCCAGCAGCCCAGCGTTAGCTAGCACAGATACGCAGTATTTT | CASSPALASTDTQYF
TRBD1 | TRBJ1-5 | . | TRBV19 | TGTGCCAGTAGTAGACAGGGGGCCGAGAGCAATCAGCCCCAGCATTTT | CASSRQGAESNQPQHF
. | TRBJ1-2 | . | TRBV6-2/TRBV6-3 | TGTGCCAGCACCCCAAATGCGGGGAGGATCACCTTC | CASTPNAGRITF
. | TRBJ1-2 | few | TRBV27 | TGTGCCAGCAGTTTAGCAGGCCTCCGTCACTATGGCTACACCTTC | CASSLAGLRHYGYTF
. | TRBJ1-5 | . | TRBV9 | TGTCGAATGGGCCCTAATCAGCCCCAGCATTTT | CRMGPNQPQHF
. | TRBJ2-5 | . | TRBV21-1 | TGTACCAGCAGCAAAGGAGGCCAAGAGACCCAGTACTTC | CTSSKGGQETQYF
. | TRBJ1-2 | . | TRBV27 | TGTGCCAGTAGAAGGATCGTCCCTTACTATTATGGCTACACCTTC | CASRRIVPYYYGYTF
. | TRBJ2-7 | . | TRBV29-1 | TGCAGCGTTAGTCCTAGCAGCTCCTACGAGCAGTACTTC | CSVSPSSSYEQYF
TRBD1 | TRBJ2-7 | . | TRBV5-1 | TGCGCCAGCAGCGGGACAGGGGGCTACGAGCAGTACTTC | CASSGTGGYEQYF
. | TRBJ1-1 | few | TRBV5-4 | TGTGCCAGCAGCTTGGTGGGTTTAGACACCATGAACACTGAAGCTTTCTTT | CASSLVGLDTMNTEAFF
. | TRBJ1-1 | once | TRBV4-1 | TGCGCCAGCAGCCAAGATAAAACAGGGAAAAGCCCTGAAGCTTTCTTT | CASSQDKTGKSPEAFF
. | TRBJ1-5 | once | TRBV5-8 | TGTGCCAGCAGCCGGCCCGGGGGAGGCCAGCCCCAGCATTTT | CASSRPGGGQPQHF
. | TRBJ1-1 | . | TRBV7-2 | TGTGCCAGCAGCTCCCAGCTGGGGGGGGGCACTGAAGCTTTCTTT | CASSSQLGGGTEAFF
. | TRBJ2-4 | few | TRBV4-1 | TGCGCCAGCAGCCAAGATCAAGGCAGATTCTCCAAAACCGGGGCCAAAAACATTCAGTACTTC | CASSQDQGRFSKTGAKNIQYF
. | TRBJ2-3 | . | TRBV11-2 | TGTGCCAGCAGCTTACTTCCAGATACGCAGTATTTT | CASSLLPDTQYF
. | TRBJ1-1 | . | TRBV5-6 | TGTGCCAGCACCCTGCTGGGGCCCCGGGACACTGAAGCTTTCTTT | CASTLLGPRDTEAFF
TRBD1 | TRBJ1-1 | . | TRBV11-3 | TGTGCCAGCAGCTTAGATGGCAGGGGGACTGAAGCTTTCTTT | CASSLDGRGTEAFF
. | TRBJ2-7 | . | TRBV15 | TGTGCCACCAGCAGGAGCTCCTACGAGCAGTACTTC | CATSRSSYEQYF
TRBD1 | TRBJ1-5 | . | TRBV7-8 | TGTGCCAGCAGCTTACGGGACAGGGAAGGTCAGCCCCAGCATTTT | CASSLRDREGQPQHF
TRBD2 | TRBJ2-7 | few | TRBV3-1/TRBV3-2 | TGTGCCAGCAGCCATTCGGGAGGTGGGGGAAACGAGCAGTACTTC | CASSHSGGGGNEQYF
. | TRBJ2-6 | . | TRBV4-1 | TGCGCCAGCAGCCAAGGGTGGCAGGGGGGTCCCTCTGGGGCCAACGTCCTGACTTTC | CASSQGWQGGPSGANVLTF
. | TRBJ2-7 | . | TRBV3-1/TRBV3-2 | TGTGCCAGCAGCCCTCTATGGACTTTGCGGGGCGAGCAGTACTTC | CASSPLWTLRGEQYF
. | TRBJ2-7 | . | TRBV19 | TGTGCCAGTAGCTTGACAGGTCCCTACGAGCAGTACTTC | CASSLTGPYEQYF
TRBD1 | TRBJ1-2 | once | TRBV19 | TGTGCCAGTAACCTGGGACAGGGGAACTATGGCTACACCTTC | CASNLGQGNYGYTF